This T cell receptor (beta chain) was retrieved from a study of blood T cells in healthy people across ages. A J-beta primer mix and a sample-barcoded 5' primer were used in a second PCR of about 7 to 12 cycles. TCRdb re-called the 5' RACE reads with MiXCR, one entry per CDR3 protein. The sample lists 500,000 to 550,000 distinct CDR3 sequences, less than 25% seen once, with roughly 9% in the top ten. Per-sample PBMC isolation yielded at least 6.5 million cells. Total RNA, at least 5.5 micrograms per sample, came from PBMCs. This sample was shared with a second study, whose subject was T cells of mothers and their children. That publication notes: Once extracted, all RNA went into cDNA synthesis at about 1.4 ug per 15 ul.

The specimen was blood. This clonotype was obtained from a boy aged 5 to 17 in good health.

CDR3 region: CANIRDLHLTQYF. In DNA form, the CDR3 reads TGTGCCAACATCCGGGACCTTCACTTGACCCAGTACTTC. V gene TRBV28 combines with J gene TRBJ2-5; the D gene could be TRBD1 or TRBD2 (5 bases each). The V gene's germline CDR1 is MDHEN and CDR2 SYDVKM. The ends were cut back, 10 bases at V and 7 bases at J, with 19 bases in the middle. The CDR3 covers 13 residues.